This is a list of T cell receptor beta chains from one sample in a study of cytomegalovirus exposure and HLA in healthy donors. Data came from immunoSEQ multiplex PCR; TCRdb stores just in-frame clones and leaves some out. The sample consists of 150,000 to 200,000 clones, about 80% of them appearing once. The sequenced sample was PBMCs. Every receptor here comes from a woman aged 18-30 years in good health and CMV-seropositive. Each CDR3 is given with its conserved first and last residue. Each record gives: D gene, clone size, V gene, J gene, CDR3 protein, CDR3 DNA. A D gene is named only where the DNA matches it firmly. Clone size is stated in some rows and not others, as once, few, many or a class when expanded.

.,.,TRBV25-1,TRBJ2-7,CASSNPGSPWDMYF,TGTGCCAGCAGCAACCCTGGGTCCCCCTGGGACATGTACTTC
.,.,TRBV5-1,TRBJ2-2,CASSLEGDLSTGELFF,TGCGCCAGCAGCTTGGAGGGCGACCTAAGCACCGGGGAGCTGTTTTTT
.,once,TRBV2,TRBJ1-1,CASRGDTKYTEAFF,TGTGCCAGCAGGGGGGACACCAAATACACCGAAGCTTTCTTT
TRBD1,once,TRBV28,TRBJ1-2,CASSLLDRGPNYGYTF,TGTGCCAGCAGTTTATTGGACAGGGGGCCTAACTATGGCTACACCTTC
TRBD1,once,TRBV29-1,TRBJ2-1,CSLRQGNEQFF,TGCAGCTTACGACAGGGCAATGAGCAGTTCTTC
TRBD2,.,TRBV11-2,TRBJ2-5,CASSFNAGGRETQYF,TGTGCCAGCAGCTTCAACGCGGGGGGGCGAGAGACCCAGTACTTC
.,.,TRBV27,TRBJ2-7,CASSFGAATYEQYF,TGTGCCAGCAGTTTTGGCGCAGCGACCTACGAGCAGTACTTC
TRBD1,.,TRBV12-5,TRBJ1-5,CASVPFATGGLQTQHF,TGTGCTAGTGTTCCGTTCGCGACAGGGGGCCTTCAGACCCAGCATTTT
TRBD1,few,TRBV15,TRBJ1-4,CATSRAWGQGAANEKLFF,TGTGCCACCAGCAGAGCCTGGGGACAGGGGGCCGCTAATGAAAAACTGTTTTTT
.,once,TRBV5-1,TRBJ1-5,CASSLGSSNQPQHF,TGCGCCAGCAGCTTGGGGAGTAGCAATCAGCCCCAGCATTTT
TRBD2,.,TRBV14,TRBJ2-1,CASSRGLAGFNEQFF,TGTGCCAGCAGCCGTGGGTTAGCGGGCTTCAATGAGCAGTTCTTC
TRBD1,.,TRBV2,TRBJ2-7,CASSGQGPPYEQYF,TGTGCCAGCAGTGGACAGGGGCCTCCCTACGAGCAGTACTTC
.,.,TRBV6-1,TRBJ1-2,CASSLNYGYTF,TGTGCCAGCAGCTTGAACTATGGCTACACCTTC
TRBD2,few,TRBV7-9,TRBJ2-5,CASTPAGGRETQYF,TGTGCCAGCACCCCGGCGGGAGGGCGAGAGACCCAGTACTTC
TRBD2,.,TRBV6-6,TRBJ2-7,CASSYSWGGYEQYF,TGTGCCAGCAGTTACTCTTGGGGGGGGTACGAGCAGTACTTC
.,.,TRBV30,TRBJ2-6,CAWSVASGWAVLTF,TGTGCCTGGAGTGTAGCCTCCGGTTGGGCCGTCCTGACTTTC
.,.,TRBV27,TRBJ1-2,CASSSGVGYTF,TGTGCCAGCAGTTCAGGGGTCGGCTACACCTTC
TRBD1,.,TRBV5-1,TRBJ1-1,CASSQNRGMNTEAFF,TGCGCCAGCAGCCAAAACAGGGGTATGAACACTGAAGCTTTCTTT
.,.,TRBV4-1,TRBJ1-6,CASSHLSILAGSYNSPLHF,TGCGCCAGCAGCCACCTCTCGATACTCGCGGGCTCCTATAATTCACCCCTCCACTTT
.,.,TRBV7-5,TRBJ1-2,CVRSWPCLGHYGYTF,TGTGTCAGAAGCTGGCCCTGTTTGGGGCACTATGGCTACACCTTC
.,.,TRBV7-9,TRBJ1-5,CASSSGKQPQHF,TGTGCCAGCAGTTCAGGGAAACAGCCCCAGCATTTT
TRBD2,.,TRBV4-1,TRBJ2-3,CASSQEFSPTGLAGGVTQYF,TGCGCCAGCAGCCAAGAGTTTTCCCCCACGGGGCTAGCGGGGGGAGTTACGCAGTATTTT
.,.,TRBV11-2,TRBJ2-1,CASSFTSSYNEQFF,TGTGCCAGCAGCTTCACTAGCTCTTACAATGAGCAGTTCTTC
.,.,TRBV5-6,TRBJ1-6,CASSLEQINSPLHF,TGTGCCAGCAGCTTGGAACAGATAAATTCACCCCTCCACTTT
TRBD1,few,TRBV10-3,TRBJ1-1,CAIREDRGEAFF,TGTGCCATCAGGGAGGACAGGGGAGAAGCTTTCTTT
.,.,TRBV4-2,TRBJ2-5,CASSQTTVETQYF,TGTGCCAGCAGCCAAACTACCGTGGAGACCCAGTACTTC
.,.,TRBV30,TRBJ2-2,CAWNLNTGELFF,TGTGCCTGGAACTTGAACACCGGGGAGCTGTTTTTT
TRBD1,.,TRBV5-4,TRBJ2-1,CASSPGTGDGDEQFF,TGTGCCAGCAGCCCTGGGACAGGCGATGGGGATGAGCAGTTCTTC
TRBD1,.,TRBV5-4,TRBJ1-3,CATQTGFGNTIYF,TGTGCCACCCAGACAGGGTTTGGAAACACCATATATTTT
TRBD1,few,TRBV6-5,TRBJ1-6,CASRRTGVSPLHF,TGTGCCAGCAGAAGGACAGGGGTTTCACCCCTCCACTTT
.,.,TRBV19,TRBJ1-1,CASSIVETPLGTEAFF,TGTGCCAGTAGTATTGTGGAGACTCCCCTGGGCACTGAAGCTTTCTTT
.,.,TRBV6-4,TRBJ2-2,CASRVTGDSAGELFF,TGTGCCAGCAGGGTTACAGGGGACTCGGCCGGGGAGCTGTTTTTT
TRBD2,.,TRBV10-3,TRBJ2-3,CAISPQRGGEADTQYF,TGTGCCATCTCCCCGCAGCGGGGGGGGGAAGCAGATACGCAGTATTTT
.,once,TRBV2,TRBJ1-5,CASSVGLDPNQPQHF,TGTGCCAGCAGTGTAGGCCTAGATCCCAATCAGCCCCAGCATTTT
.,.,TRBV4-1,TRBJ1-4,CASSQGARAVSEKLFF,TGCGCCAGCAGCCAGGGGGCCCGGGCGGTTTCTGAAAAACTGTTTTTT
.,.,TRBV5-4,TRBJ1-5,CASSHGPPEGQPQHF,TGTGCCAGCAGCCACGGACCTCCGGAGGGACAGCCCCAGCATTTT
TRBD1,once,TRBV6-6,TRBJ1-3,CASSFDRVENTIYF,TGTGCCAGCAGTTTCGACAGGGTCGAAAACACCATATATTTT
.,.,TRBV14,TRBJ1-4,CASSQPRTEVEKLFF,TGTGCCAGCAGCCAACCTCGGACAGAGGTTGAAAAACTGTTTTTT
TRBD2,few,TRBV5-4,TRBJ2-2,CASSYGASGGSGELFF,TGTGCCAGCAGCTACGGGGCTAGCGGGGGGAGCGGGGAGCTGTTTTTT
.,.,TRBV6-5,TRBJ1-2,CATSGGIYGYTF,TGTGCCACCAGCGGGGGTATCTATGGCTACACCTTC
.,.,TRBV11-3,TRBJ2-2,CASSLVGVVGELFF,TGTGCCAGCAGCTTAGTAGGGGTTGTCGGGGAGCTGTTTTTT
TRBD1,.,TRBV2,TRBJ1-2,CASSGGTGNFYGYTF,TGTGCCAGCAGCGGTGGGACAGGGAATTTCTATGGCTACACCTTC
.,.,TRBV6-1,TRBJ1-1,CASTLGGRNTEAFF,TGTGCCAGCACCTTGGGGGGGAGGAACACTGAAGCTTTCTTT
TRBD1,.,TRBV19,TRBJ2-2,CASSPDRGNTGELFF,TGTGCCAGTTCTCCCGACAGGGGCAACACCGGGGAGCTGTTTTTT
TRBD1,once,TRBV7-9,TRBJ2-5,CASSPWTGGQETQYF,TGTGCCAGCAGCCCATGGACAGGGGGCCAAGAGACCCAGTACTTC
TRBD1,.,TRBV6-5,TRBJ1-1,CASSYFQGAEAFF,TGTGCCAGCAGTTACTTCCAGGGGGCTGAAGCTTTCTTT
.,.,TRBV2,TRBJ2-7,CASSAQGRGPYEQYF,TGTGCCAGCAGTGCCCAGGGAAGGGGCCCCTACGAGCAGTACTTC
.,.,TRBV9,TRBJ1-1,CASSSRGSEAFF,TGTGCCAGCAGCAGTAGGGGCTCTGAAGCTTTCTTT
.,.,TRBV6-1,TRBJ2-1,CASRARGGSYEQFF,TGTGCCAGCAGAGCGCGGGGAGGTAGCTATGAGCAGTTCTTC
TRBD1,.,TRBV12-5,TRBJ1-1,CASAQLQGTTEAFF,TGTGCTAGTGCCCAACTACAGGGGACAACTGAAGCTTTCTTT
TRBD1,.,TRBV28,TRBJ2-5,CASNTGGQETQYF,TGTGCCAGCAACACAGGGGGCCAAGAGACCCAGTACTTC
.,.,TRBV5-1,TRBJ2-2,CASSLVAVNTGELFF,TGCGCCAGCAGCTTGGTGGCCGTAAACACCGGGGAGCTGTTTTTT
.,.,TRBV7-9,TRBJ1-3,CASDTGWGNTIYF,TGTGCCAGCGACACAGGGTGGGGAAACACCATATATTTT
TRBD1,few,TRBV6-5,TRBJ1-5,CASRGQGNQPQHF,TGTGCCAGCAGGGGACAGGGCAATCAGCCCCAGCATTTT
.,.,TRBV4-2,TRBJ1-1,CASNQGFELGTEAFF,TGTGCCAGCAATCAGGGATTTGAGTTGGGCACTGAAGCTTTCTTT
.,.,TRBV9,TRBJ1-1,CASGSGILGNTEAFF,TGTGCCAGCGGCTCAGGGATTTTGGGGAACACTGAAGCTTTCTTT
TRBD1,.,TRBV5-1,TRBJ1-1,CASSPSNRGLNTEAFF,TGCGCCAGCAGCCCCAGTAACAGGGGACTGAACACTGAAGCTTTCTTT
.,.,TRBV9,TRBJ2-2,CASSVAFFLAGEGTGELFF,TGTGCCAGCAGCGTAGCTTTCTTTCTTGCAGGGGAAGGGACCGGGGAGCTGTTTTTT